The 20 T cell receptor beta chains below all came from one sample that was sequenced in a study of T-cell memory formation after mild COVID-19. Using its own MiXCR run on the 5' RACE reads, TCRdb lists one record per CDR3 protein. This sample yields some 48,000 distinct CDR3 sequences, of which less than 15% are seen a single time; roughly a quarter belongs to the top ten. Sample: PBMCs or a T cell subset sorted from them (not recorded which). The receptor set was obtained from a man between 18 and 35 years old who had mild COVID-19 (a few samples of this study predate the infection). Cell type and time point are not known.

This clonotype was seen a few times. The junction does not match germline at one end; this may be a read error. The rearrangement uses TRBV9 and TRBJ2-1; the D is unclear. This CDR3 contains 11 residues. CDR1 is SGDLS and CDR2 is YYNGEE in the germline V gene. The CDR3 bases are TGTGCCAGCAGCGTAGACCTAAGGCTGCTCTTC. It codes for CASSVDLRLLF.

This clonotype was detected only a few times. J is TRBJ1-1 and V is TRBV7-9, with D possibly TRBD1 on 6 matching bases. Germline loops: CDR1 SEHNR, CDR2 FQNEAQ (reference sequence). The CDR3 has 16 residues. Trimming stripped 6 bases from V and 3 bases from J, with 20 bases between. The DNA for the CDR3 is TGTGCCAGCAGTTCCCTCCGGGCAGGGGCGGACACTGAAGCTTTCTTT. This gives the protein CASSSLRAGADTEAFF. Using reference TRBV7-9 and TRBJ1-1 for the parts outside the CDR3, the full variable domain is DTGVSQNPRHKITKRGQNVTFRCDPISEHNRLYWYRQTLGQGPEFLTYFQNEAQLEKSRLLSDRFSAERPKGSFSTLEIQRTEQGDSAMYLCASSSLRAGADTEAFFGQGTRLTVV.

The J gene is TRBJ2-3, the V gene TRBV25-1; D gene unclear. Trimming stripped 3 bases from V and 4 bases from J, with 5 bases between. Germline V gene sequence: CDR1 MGHDK, CDR2 SYGVNS. The CDR3 has 12 amino acids. This CDR3 is CASSDPPDTQYF. In DNA, the CDR3 is TGTGCCAGCAGTGACCCCCCAGATACGCAGTATTTT.

The chain has TRBV3-1 and TRBJ2-1; the D gene is possibly TRBD2 (6 bases). V was cut by 0 bases and J by 15 bases, with 18 bases left in between. Germline CDR1 is LGHDT and CDR2 is YNNKEL (reference sequence). This CDR3 region has 14 residues. The CDR3 region has the DNA TGTGCCAGCAGCCAAGACGGCTTGGACTACCAGTCGTTCTTC. Translated, it gives CASSQDGLDYQSFF.

The chain's CDR3 is CASSSDRSGLAAYNEQFF. The DNA of the CDR3 is TGTGCCAGCAGTTCGGACCGATCGGGACTAGCGGCCTACAATGAGCAGTTCTTC. The chain combines TRBV12-3 or TRBV12-4 with TRBJ2-1; 11 bases line up with TRBD2. V shed 4 bases, J shed 2 bases, and the junction held 10 bases outside the gene matches. The CDR3 totals 18 residues.

Many counts were recorded for this clonotype. The chain is built from TRBV4-2 and TRBJ2-7; TRBD2 matches at 10 bases. Germline V gene data show CDR1 as LGHNA and CDR2 as YNFKEQ. With V trimmed by 1 base and J by 4 bases, 13 bases remained unmatched. The length of the CDR3 is 18 residues. The CDR3 DNA reads as TGTGCCAGCAGCCAAGCCCTCGTATCAGCGGGGGGGAATTACGAGCAGTACTTC. Its protein is CASSQALVSAGGNYEQYF.

This clonotype was recorded many times. V and J are TRBV7-9 and TRBJ2-3; possibly TRBD1 for D (5 bases). Trimming shortened V by 2 bases and J by 0 bases, and 12 bases separated the two germline ends. The CDR3 totals 16 residues. Germline CDR1 SEHNR, CDR2 FQNEAQ (reference sequence). CDR3 DNA sequence: TGTGCCAGCAGCTTAAACAGGCAGCCTAGCACAGATACGCAGTATTTT. Amino acid sequence: CASSLNRQPSTDTQYF.

The rearrangement joins TRBV27 to TRBJ2-1, with D tentatively TRBD2 (7 bases). This CDR3 spans 15 amino acids. Between the trimmed V and J ends, which lost 7 bases and 12 bases, there was a span of 25 bases. CDR1 and CDR2 from the germline V gene are MNHEY and SMNVEV (reference sequence). CDR3 bases: TGTGCCAGCACCTCTGGGGGAGGGCCGGCGGGGGCGCAGTTCTTC. Encoded protein: CASTSGGGPAGAQFF.

This clonotype was seen many times. This chain joins TRBV29-1 and TRBJ2-3, with TRBD1 identical over 8 bases. The germline V gene encodes CDR1 SQVTM and CDR2 ANQGSEA. CDR3 size: 13 residues. V dropped 7 bases and J dropped 3; count of bases not matched to a gene: 6. The CDR3 reads CSAPGGGTDTQYF. CDR3 sequence (DNA): TGCAGCGCTCCAGGGGGCGGGACAGATACGCAGTATTTT.

A few counts support this clonotype. The gene calls are TRBV20-1 and TRBJ2-3; the D gene is possibly TRBD2 (5 bases). CDR1 and CDR2 (germline): DFQATT, SNEGSKA (reference sequence). CDR3 length: 12 residues. V was trimmed by 3 bases and J by 10 bases, leaving 14 bases between them. This CDR3 reads CSASKGVRAQYF. The CDR3 DNA reads as TGCAGTGCTAGTAAGGGAGTAAGAGCGCAGTATTTT.

This chain uses TRBV7-9 with TRBJ2-1; D tentatively fits TRBD1 or TRBD2 (6 bases each). This CDR3 contains 20 residues. The V and J ends lost 7 bases and 4 bases respectively, with 32 bases between them. The germline V gene has CDR1 SEHNR and CDR2 FQNEAQ (reference sequence). The CDR3 DNA follows: TGTGCCAGCAACCCAGCAGGGAGAAGGAAGGGGGGTTACTCTTACAATGAGCAGTTCTTC. It codes for CASNPAGRRKGGYSYNEQFF.

This clonotype has at least ten counts. The chain is built from TRBV10-3 and TRBJ2-5, with D perhaps matching TRBD1 or TRBD2 (5 bases each). Per germline, CDR1 ENHRY and CDR2 SYGVKD. This CDR3 contains 13 residues. The germline V and J ends were trimmed by 7 bases and 3 bases, with 12 bases remaining between them. The CDR3 protein is CAIMGDGEETQYF. DNA for the CDR3: TGTGCCATCATGGGGGACGGAGAAGAGACCCAGTACTTC.

The V call is TRBV28, the J call TRBJ1-1, with D tentatively TRBD1 (5 bases). V was clipped by 2 bases and J by 6 bases, with 10 bases between them. Germline-derived CDR1 and CDR2 are MDHEN and SYDVKM. This CDR3 is 13 amino acids long. The CDR3 nucleotides are TGTGCCAGCAGTTTAGGGCAGGGCTCTGAAGCTTTCTTT. It codes for CASSLGQGSEAFF.

This clonotype was seen only a few times. The rearrangement links TRBV11-3 to TRBJ1-1; D gene unclear. Germline V gene lookup returns CDR1 SGHNT and CDR2 YENEEA. V lost 1 base and J 8 bases, leaving 17 bases between the germline ends. The CDR3 is 15 amino acids. Here the CDR3 reads CASSLGSAPDREAFF. CDR3 bases: TGTGCCAGCAGCTTAGGTTCGGCTCCCGACCGAGAAGCTTTCTTT.

This clonotype was detected many times. As DNA, the CDR3 is TGTGCCAGCTCACCAAGAGGAAACACTGAAGCTTTCTTT. Translating gives CASSPRGNTEAFF. The V gene is TRBV18, the J gene TRBJ1-1; D is ambiguous. There are 13 residues in the CDR3. V lost 2 bases, J lost 2 bases, and 6 bases lay in between. Germline CDR1 and CDR2: KGHSH and LQKENI.

This clonotype has more than one count but fewer than ten. The chain joins TRBV2 to TRBJ2-5; no definite D call. Per germline, CDR1 SNHLY and CDR2 FYNNEI. The CDR3 length is 11 residues. Trimming took off 4 bases at V and 2 bases at J, with 2 bases between the two ends. CDR3 amino acids: CASSGQETQYF. For the CDR3, the DNA is TGTGCCAGCAGTGGTCAAGAGACCCAGTACTTC.

This clonotype has a handful of counts. J is TRBJ1-1 and V is TRBV29-1, with a tentative D call TRBD1 (5 bases). V dropped 6 bases and J dropped 5 bases, with 10 bases sitting between them. This CDR3 region has 11 residues. CDR1 and CDR2 (germline): SQVTM, ANQGSEA. The CDR3 coding sequence is TGCAGCGTAGTCTGGGGGACTGAAGCTTTCTTT. Its protein is CSVVWGTEAFF.

The rearrangement links TRBV7-9 to TRBJ1-1; possibly TRBD1 for D (6 bases). Looked up from germline, CDR1 is SEHNR and CDR2 is FQNEAQ (reference sequence). The V end was cut by 0 bases, the J end by 6 bases, with 14 bases between. This CDR3 spans 15 amino acids. The CDR3 region has the DNA TGTGCCAGCAGCTTAGCGTCCGGGGGCTTATCTGAAGCTTTCTTT. It specifies CASSLASGGLSEAFF.

The table lists this clonotype with many counts. The gene calls are TRBV5-6 and TRBJ2-7; D gene ambiguous. V was pared by 4 bases and J by 5 bases, with 10 bases between. This CDR3 region has 12 residues. Germline V gene data show CDR1 as SGHDT and CDR2 as YYEEEE. The CDR3 coding sequence is TGTGCCAGCAGCCCTAAATTCAACGAGCAGTACGTC. The encoded protein is CASSPKFNEQYV.

This clonotype has only a few counts. The V gene is TRBV11-2, the J gene TRBJ1-5; tentatively, D is TRBD1 (6 bases). CDR3 length: 14 amino acids. The germline V gene has CDR1 SGHAT and CDR2 FQNNGV. With 3 bases removed from V and 6 bases from J, the gap between germline ends came to 12 bases. The CDR3 nucleotides read TGTGCCAGCAGCTTGAGGGGGTCTACTCAGCCCCAGCATTTT. The encoded protein is CASSLRGSTQPQHF.